These T cell receptor beta chains were read from a single sample in a study of shared clonotypes between healthy human individuals. Profiled with immunoSEQ multiplex PCR; TCRdb holds only in-frame clones, not every one. The table includes about 2.4 million clones, 90% to 95% detected once. Sequencing input: naive CD4+ T cells from PBMCs. The receptors were gathered from a man in his late teens or twenties in good health. Some clones in this sample may be carry-over from other donors' samples. The CDR3 runs from the conserved cysteine through the conserved F or W. Fields, in order: J gene, V gene, CDR3 protein.

>TRBJ2-7|TRBV28
CASSPTFAYEQYF
>TRBJ2-7|TRBV11-2
CASSLFGQPTYEQYF
>TRBJ2-1|TRBV18
CASSSNPGLAAYYNEQFF
>TRBJ1-4|TRBV6-6
CASIGGALEKLFF
>TRBJ2-1|TRBV29-1
CSVGRTTGNEQFF
>TRBJ1-3|TRBV7-2
CASSPTLATGNTIYF
>TRBJ1-3|TRBV28
CASEGVGSGNTIYF
>TRBJ2-7|TRBV15
CATSSPSMRREQYF
>TRBJ2-7|TRBV7-9
CASSPGQHYEQYF
>TRBJ1-2|TRBV27
CASGGQAVYGYTF
>TRBJ2-7|TRBV7-9
CASSLLLPGQQYEQYF
>TRBJ2-1|TRBV6-6
CASSTGTSGYNEQFF
>TRBJ2-1|TRBV12-5
CASGLGLAGINEQFF
>TRBJ1-5|TRBV6-5
CASSSGGRGDNQPQHF
>TRBJ2-7|TRBV5-4
CASSLFLAGQDEQYF
>TRBJ1-2|TRBV9
CASSVVDTANYGYTF
>TRBJ2-1|TRBV29-1
CSVRPWVSNEQFF
>TRBJ2-3|TRBV5-1
CASSLDIQDTQYF
>TRBJ2-2|TRBV29-1
CSVVQDTNTGELFF
>TRBJ2-3|TRBV27
CASTASGTDTQYF
>TRBJ1-4|TRBV7-9
CASSLDPPRPTNEKLFF
>TRBJ1-2|TRBV7-9
CASSLGAIWGQDYGYTF
>TRBJ2-1|TRBV7-2
CASSPRGGVRFF
>TRBJ2-5|TRBV28
CASRSSGIQETQYF
>TRBJ2-1|TRBV28
CAAEAGGAYNEQFF
>TRBJ2-1|TRBV11-3
CASSLDRDYNEQFF
>TRBJ2-1|TRBV2
CASRLTSGSHNEQFF